Listed here are 7 T cell receptor beta chains from one sample, sequenced in a study of T-cell memory formation after mild COVID-19. Each CDR3 protein gets one entry after TCRdb re-called the 5' RACE reads with MiXCR. The sample holds hundreds of thousands of distinct CDR3 sequences, around 20% seen once. The sample consisted of PBMCs or a T cell subset sorted from them (not recorded which). The receptors were sampled from a man between 18 and 29 years old who had mild COVID-19 (a few samples of this study predate the infection). Cell type and time point are not known.

The gene calls are TRBV7-3 and TRBJ2-3, with a weak D call TRBD1 (6 bases). This CDR3 spans 14 amino acids. Germline-derived CDR1 and CDR2 are SGHTA and FQGTGA. V gave up 5 bases and J gave up 7 bases, with 16 bases separating them. The CDR3 region is CASSPRARGNTQYF. In nucleotides, the CDR3 is TGTGCCAGCAGCCCCCGGGCCAGGGGTAATACGCAGTATTTT.

In its sample, this clonotype was seen a few times. The V and J genes are TRBV6-5 and TRBJ1-3; possible D gene TRBD1, 5 bases. The CDR3 is 15 amino acids. V was trimmed by 6 bases and J by 0 bases, leaving 12 bases between them. Germline-derived CDR1 and CDR2 are MNHEY and SVGAGI. The CDR3: CASRLTGLSGNTIYF. CDR3 nucleotide sequence: TGTGCCAGCAGACTGACGGGGCTCTCTGGAAACACCATATATTTT.

The genes are TRBV24-1 and TRBJ1-1; a weak D match, TRBD1 (5 bases). This CDR3 comprises 14 residues. Trimming took off 10 bases at V and 4 bases at J, with 18 bases between the two ends. From germline, CDR1 is KGHDR and CDR2 SFDVKD. The chain's CDR3 is CATMRDGGSTEAFF. CDR3 in DNA: TGTGCCACAATGAGGGACGGGGGGAGCACTGAAGCTTTCTTT.

The chain couples TRBV13 to TRBJ1-3; tentatively, D is TRBD1 (5 bases). This CDR3 spans 16 amino acids. From germline, CDR1 is PRHDT and CDR2 FYEKMQ (reference sequence). V was pared by 5 bases and J by 1 base, with 15 bases between. CDR3 sequence: CASSVPTQGSGNTIYF. Written as DNA, the CDR3 is TGTGCCAGCAGCGTTCCTACCCAGGGATCTGGAAACACCATATATTTT.

The J gene is TRBJ2-7, the V gene TRBV5-1; the match to TRBD2 covers 7 bases. The CDR3 is made up of 15 amino acids. The germline V gene encodes CDR1 SGHRS and CDR2 YFSETQ. J lost 0 bases, V lost 1 base, and 4 bases had no gene match. The CDR3 reads CASSLLADFSYEQYF. CDR3 DNA sequence: TGCGCCAGCAGCTTGCTAGCGGATTTCTCCTACGAGCAGTACTTC.

The chain recombines TRBV5-6 with TRBJ2-7; unclear D gene. The V and J ends lost 0 bases and 1 base respectively, with 11 bases between them. CDR3 size: 15 residues. CDR1 is SGHDT and CDR2 is YYEEEE in the germline V gene. CDR3 sequence: CASSLEPVRSYEQYV. The CDR3 DNA follows: TGTGCCAGCAGCTTGGAGCCGGTAAGGTCCTACGAGCAGTACGTC.

The V call is TRBV11-1, the J call TRBJ2-2, with D unclear. Germline lookup yields CDR1 SGHAT and CDR2 FQDESV (reference sequence). The CDR3 consists of 14 residues. Trimming removed 1 base from V and 2 bases from J, with 5 bases in between. The chain's CDR3 is CASSLEINTGELFF. The CDR3 DNA sequence: TGTGCCAGCAGCTTAGAAATAAACACCGGGGAGCTGTTTTTT.